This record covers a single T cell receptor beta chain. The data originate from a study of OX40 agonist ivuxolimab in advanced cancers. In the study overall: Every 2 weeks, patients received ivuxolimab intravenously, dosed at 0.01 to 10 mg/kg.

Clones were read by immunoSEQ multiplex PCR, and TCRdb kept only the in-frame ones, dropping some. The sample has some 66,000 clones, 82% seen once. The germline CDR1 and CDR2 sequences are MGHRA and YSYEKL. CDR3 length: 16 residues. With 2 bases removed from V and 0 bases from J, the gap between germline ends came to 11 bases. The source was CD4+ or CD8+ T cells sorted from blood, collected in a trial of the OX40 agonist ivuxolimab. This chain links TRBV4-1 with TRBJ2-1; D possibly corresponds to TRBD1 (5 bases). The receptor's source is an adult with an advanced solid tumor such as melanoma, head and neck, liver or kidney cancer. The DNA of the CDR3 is TGCGCCAGCAGCCAACCGAAAAGGGGCTCCTACAATGAGCAGTTCTTC. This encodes CASSQPKRGSYNEQFF.